This is a list of T cell receptor beta chains from one sample in a study of regulatory T cells in long-lasting Graves disease. Via MiXCR, TCRdb re-called the multiplex PCR reads, giving one row per CDR3 protein. The data hold 700,000 or so distinct CDR3 sequences, with around 32% observed a single time. Sequencing used peripheral blood mononuclear cells (PBMCs), obtained when the disease was refractory, from a patient treated with antithyroid drugs. The source of these receptors is a female donor with Graves disease. Each CDR3 is given with its conserved first and last residue. The D gene is left open where the match is weak. Size is stated for part of the rows, as once, few or many counts, or as a class when the clone is expanded.

length | size | D | J | V | DNA | CDR3
15 | few | TRBD1 | TRBJ1-2 | TRBV20-1 | TGCAGTGCTAGAGTGGTCGGCAGGGGGAAGGATGGCTACACCTTC | CSARVVGRGKDGYTF
18 | - | TRBD1 | TRBJ1-5 | TRBV7-9 | TGTGCCAGCAGCTTAGGGACAGGGGTTGGACTAAGCAATCAGCCCCAGCATTTT | CASSLGTGVGLSNQPQHF
17 | few | TRBD2 | TRBJ2-2 | TRBV5-4 | TGTGCCAGCAGTGAAGGACTAGCGGGAGTTAACACCGGGGAGCTGTTTTTT | CASSEGLAGVNTGELFF
14 | few | - | TRBJ1-4 | TRBV19 | TGTGCCAGTACCGGGAGGTTATCTAATGAAAAACTGTTTTTT | CASTGRLSNEKLFF
15 | few | TRBD1 | TRBJ1-1 | TRBV12-3/TRBV12-4 | TGTGCCAGCAGTTTAGGCAGGGGGCGCAGCGCTGAAGCTTTCTTT | CASSLGRGRSAEAFF
14 | many | TRBD2 | TRBJ2-5 | TRBV27 | TGTGCCAGCAGTAGAGCGGGGGGTACGGAGACCCAGTACTTC | CASSRAGGTETQYF
15 | - | TRBD2 | TRBJ2-1 | TRBV7-3 | TGTGCCAGCAGCTTAGTCTCGGGAGGGCCAGAGGAGCAGTTCTTC | CASSLVSGGPEEQFF
12 | few | - | TRBJ1-1 | TRBV30 | TGTGCCTGGAGTGTCGGGCCCGTCCAAGCTTTCTTT | CAWSVGPVQAFF
15 | - | - | TRBJ1-1 | TRBV6-5 | TGTGCCAGCAGTTACTCAAAGGATTTGAACACTGAAGCTTTCTTT | CASSYSKDLNTEAFF
13 | few | - | TRBJ2-7 | TRBV13 | TGTGCCAGCAGCGGGAACAGGGTTCGGGAGCAGTACTTC | CASSGNRVREQYF
14 | many | - | TRBJ1-1 | TRBV27 | TGTGCCAGCACCTCCCCGAGTGGGAACACTGAAGCTTTCTTT | CASTSPSGNTEAFF
15 | many | - | TRBJ1-4 | TRBV7-8 | TGTGCCAGCAGCTTAGATGGGGCCGGGAGGGAAAAACTGTTTTTT | CASSLDGAGREKLFF
17 | few | TRBD1 | TRBJ1-5 | TRBV29-1 | TGCAGCGTTGTAATAGGGGACAGCTTAGGAGGCAATCAGCCCCAGCATTTT | CSVVIGDSLGGNQPQHF
15 | - | - | TRBJ1-1 | TRBV19 | TGTGCCAGTAGTCGTAACTTTGGGAGGAACACTGAAGCTTTCTTT | CASSRNFGRNTEAFF
15 | - | - | TRBJ1-3 | TRBV12-3/TRBV12-4 | TGTGCCAGCACCCCAAGAGGCGCCTCTGGAAACACCATATATTTT | CASTPRGASGNTIYF
16 | - | - | TRBJ2-7 | TRBV11-2 | TGTGCCAGCAGCCCGGACCTCCCGGGGGCGTCCTACGAGCAGTACTTC | CASSPDLPGASYEQYF
15 | few | TRBD1 | TRBJ2-7 | TRBV27 | TGTGCCAGCAGTTTATCCGGACAGGGTCCCAACGAGCAGTACTTC | CASSLSGQGPNEQYF
15 | - | - | TRBJ1-5 | TRBV2 | TGTGCCAGCAGTGAAACGGAGGGGAGCAATCAGCCCCAGCATTTT | CASSETEGSNQPQHF
15 | once | TRBD1 | TRBJ2-2 | TRBV7-9 | TGTGCCAGCAGCTCCAATAACAGGGGAACCGGGGAGCTGTTTTTT | CASSSNNRGTGELFF
15 | - | TRBD1 | TRBJ1-1 | TRBV30 | TGTGCCTGGAGATTGGCAGGGGGAAGTAGCACTGAAGCTTTCTTT | CAWRLAGGSSTEAFF
17 | many | - | TRBJ1-1 | TRBV11-2 | TGTGCCAGCAGCTTAGGAAGAGGGAACAGGGCGAACACTGAAGCTTTCTTT | CASSLGRGNRANTEAFF
12 | many | TRBD1 | TRBJ2-5 | TRBV10-3 | TGTGCCATCAGAGGACAGGAAGAGACCCAGTACTTC | CAIRGQEETQYF
14 | few | TRBD2 | TRBJ2-7 | TRBV13 | TGTGCCAGCAGCTCTAGCGGGAGGGCCGACGAGCAGTACTTC | CASSSSGRADEQYF
14 | - | - | TRBJ1-5 | TRBV25-1 | TGTGCCAGCAGAGCCCTCGGACAGCATCAGCCCCAGCATTTT | CASRALGQHQPQHF
14 | once | - | TRBJ2-7 | TRBV9 | TGTGCCAGCAGCGTAGTTCCCCATGGGGTCGAGCAGTACTTC | CASSVVPHGVEQYF
12 | few | - | TRBJ1-1 | TRBV9 | TGTGCCAGCAGCGCCACTGGGGGTGAAGCTTTCTTT | CASSATGGEAFF
14 | - | - | TRBJ2-5 | TRBV20-1 | TGCAGTGCTAGAGATCGGGGACTTGGAGGGACCCAGTACTTC | CSARDRGLGGTQYF
13 | - | - | TRBJ2-4 | TRBV5-1 | TGCGCCAGCAGCTTACAAGCCAAAAACATTCAGTACTTC | CASSLQAKNIQYF
16 | - | - | TRBJ1-6 | TRBV5-1 | TGCGCCAGCAGCTTGGGGCTTGGGGGGCAGAATTCACCCCTCCACTTT | CASSLGLGGQNSPLHF
15 | - | - | TRBJ1-2 | TRBV11-2 | TGTGCCAGCAGCTTAGGCGGGGAAGCTAGCTATGGCTACACCTTC | CASSLGGEASYGYTF
17 | few | TRBD2 | TRBJ2-7 | TRBV27 | TGTGCCAGCAGTGACCGACTAGCGGGAGGCCCGCTGGGCGAGCAGTACTTC | CASSDRLAGGPLGEQYF
11 | few | TRBD1 | TRBJ2-7 | TRBV10-3 | TGTGCCATAGACAGGGGCCACGAGCAGTACTTC | CAIDRGHEQYF
15 | many | - | TRBJ2-5 | TRBV11-2 | TGTGCCAGCAGCACCTGGACCCTATCACCAGAGACCCAGTACTTC | CASSTWTLSPETQYF
14 | - | - | TRBJ1-1 | TRBV20-1 | TGCAGTGCTAGAGCGTCCCAAAGGCCACCTGAAGCTTTCTTT | CSARASQRPPEAFF
16 | - | - | TRBJ1-2 | TRBV3-1 | TGTGCCAGCAGCCAAGATCCTCGGGGAGCTAACTATGGCTACACCTTC | CASSQDPRGANYGYTF
14 | many | - | TRBJ1-1 | TRBV7-2 | TGTGCCAGCAGCTTAGCTACAGTAGCTAATGAAGCTTTCTTT | CASSLATVANEAFF
15 | - | - | TRBJ2-1 | TRBV11-2 | TGTGCCAGCAGCCAAGCCTGGGACACAGTGTACGAGCAGTTCTTC | CASSQAWDTVYEQFF
14 | many | - | TRBJ1-2 | TRBV12-3/TRBV12-4 | TGTGCCAGCAGTTTAGGGCAGGGGCGGAATGGCTACACCTTC | CASSLGQGRNGYTF
15 | few | - | TRBJ2-6 | TRBV5-1 | TGCGCCAGCAGCGGAACAGACTCTGGGGCCAACGTCCTGACTTTC | CASSGTDSGANVLTF
15 | - | TRBD2 | TRBJ2-7 | TRBV7-9 | TGCGCCAGCAGCCCCTCCGGGACTAGCAACAATGAGCAGTACTTC | CASSPSGTSNNEQYF
12 | many | - | TRBJ2-7 | TRBV12-3/TRBV12-4 | TGTGCCAGCAGTGTGGGATCATACGAGCAGTACTTC | CASSVGSYEQYF
14 | few | TRBD1 | TRBJ2-7 | TRBV29-1 | TGCAGCGGGATGTCGGGACAGGGTGCCTACGAGCAGTACTTC | CSGMSGQGAYEQYF
13 | many | - | TRBJ1-2 | TRBV6-9 | TGTGCCAGCAGTTACGAACAGCACTATGGCTACACCTTC | CASSYEQHYGYTF
16 | once | TRBD1 | TRBJ1-5 | TRBV5-1 | TGCGCCAGCAGCTTGACAGGGGGCTCTGGCAATCAGCCCCAGCATTTT | CASSLTGGSGNQPQHF
13 | few | TRBD1 | TRBJ1-1 | TRBV6-2/TRBV6-3 | TGTGCCAGCGGCCCTAACAGGGGGCTTGAAGCTTTCTTT | CASGPNRGLEAFF
15 | few | - | TRBJ1-5 | TRBV10-1 | TGCGCCAGCAATATGAGGGATGTTGGCAATCAGCCCCAGCATTTT | CASNMRDVGNQPQHF
12 | - | - | TRBJ1-5 | TRBV30 | TGTGCCTGGAGGCGGGGGAATCAGCCCCAGCATTTT | CAWRRGNQPQHF
16 | many | TRBD1 | TRBJ1-2 | TRBV28 | TGTGCCAGCAGGATACAGGGGGCGCTTGAAATGGATGGCTACACCTTC | CASRIQGALEMDGYTF
17 | - | - | TRBJ2-6 | TRBV19 | TGTGCCAGTAGTATCCACCCCAGGGCCTCTGGGGCCAACGTCCTGACTTTC | CASSIHPRASGANVLTF
12 | few | - | TRBJ1-2 | TRBV12-3/TRBV12-4 | TGTGCCAGCAGTGTCGTGGCCTATGGCTACACCTTC | CASSVVAYGYTF
12 | - | - | TRBJ1-2 | TRBV14 | TGTGCCAGCAGTCCTTATACCTATGGCTACACCTTC | CASSPYTYGYTF